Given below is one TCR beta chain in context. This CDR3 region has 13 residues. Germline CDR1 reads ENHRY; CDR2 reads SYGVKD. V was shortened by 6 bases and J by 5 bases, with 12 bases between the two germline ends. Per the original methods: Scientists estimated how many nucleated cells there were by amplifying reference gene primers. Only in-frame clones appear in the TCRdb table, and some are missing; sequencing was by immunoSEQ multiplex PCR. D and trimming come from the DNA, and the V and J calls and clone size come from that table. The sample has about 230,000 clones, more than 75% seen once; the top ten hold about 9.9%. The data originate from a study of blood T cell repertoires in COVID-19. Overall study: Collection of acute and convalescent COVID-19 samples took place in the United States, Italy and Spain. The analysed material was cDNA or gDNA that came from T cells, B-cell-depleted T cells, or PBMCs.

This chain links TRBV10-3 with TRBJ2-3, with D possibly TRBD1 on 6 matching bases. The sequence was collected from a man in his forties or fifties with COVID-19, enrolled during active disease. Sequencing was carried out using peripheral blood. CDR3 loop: CAISGLTGDTQYF. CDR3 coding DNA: TGTGCCATCAGCGGACTGACAGGAGATACGCAGTATTTT.